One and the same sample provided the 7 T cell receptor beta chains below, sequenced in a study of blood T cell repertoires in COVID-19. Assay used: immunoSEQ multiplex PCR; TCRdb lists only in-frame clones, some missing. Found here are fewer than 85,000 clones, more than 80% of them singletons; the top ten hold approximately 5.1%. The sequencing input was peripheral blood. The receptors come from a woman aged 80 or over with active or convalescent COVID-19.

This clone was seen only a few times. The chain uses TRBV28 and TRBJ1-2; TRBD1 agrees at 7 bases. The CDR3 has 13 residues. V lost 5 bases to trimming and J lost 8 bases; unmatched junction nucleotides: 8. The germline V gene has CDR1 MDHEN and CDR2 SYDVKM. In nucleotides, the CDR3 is TGTGCCAGCAGTAACAGGGGAGCGCGCGGCTACACCTTC. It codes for CASSNRGARGYTF.

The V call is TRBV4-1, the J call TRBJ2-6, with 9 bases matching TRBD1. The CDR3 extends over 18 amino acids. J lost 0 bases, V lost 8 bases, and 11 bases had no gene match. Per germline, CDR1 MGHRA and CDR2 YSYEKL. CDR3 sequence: CASGRGQGARSGANVLTF. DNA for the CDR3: TGCGCCAGCGGTAGGGGACAGGGAGCTCGCTCTGGGGCCAACGTCCTGACTTTC.

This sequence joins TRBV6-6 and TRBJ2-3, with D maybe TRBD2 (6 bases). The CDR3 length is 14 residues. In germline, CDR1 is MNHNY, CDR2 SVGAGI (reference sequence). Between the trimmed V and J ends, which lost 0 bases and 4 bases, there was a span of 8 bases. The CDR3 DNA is TGTGCCAGCAGTTACTCTGGCGGGGCAGATACGCAGTATTTT. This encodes CASSYSGGADTQYF.

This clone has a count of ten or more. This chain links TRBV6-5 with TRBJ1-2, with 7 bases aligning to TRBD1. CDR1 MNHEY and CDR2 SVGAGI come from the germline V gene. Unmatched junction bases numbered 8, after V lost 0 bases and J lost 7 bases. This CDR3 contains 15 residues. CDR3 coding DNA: TGTGCCAGCAGTTACTCCCTACAGGGGAGAGGTGGCTACACCTTC. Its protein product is CASSYSLQGRGGYTF.

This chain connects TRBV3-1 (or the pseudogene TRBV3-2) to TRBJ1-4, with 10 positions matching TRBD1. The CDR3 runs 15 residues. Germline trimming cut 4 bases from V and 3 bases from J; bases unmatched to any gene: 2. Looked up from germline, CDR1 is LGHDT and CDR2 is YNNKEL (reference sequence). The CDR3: CASSRGTGANEKLFF. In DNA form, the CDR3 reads TGTGCCAGCAGCCGGGGGACAGGGGCTAATGAAAAACTGTTTTTT.

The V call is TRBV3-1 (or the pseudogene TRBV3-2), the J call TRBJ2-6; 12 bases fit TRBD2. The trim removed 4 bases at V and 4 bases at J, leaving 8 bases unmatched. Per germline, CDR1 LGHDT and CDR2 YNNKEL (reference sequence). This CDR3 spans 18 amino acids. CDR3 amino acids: CASSPSGRALWGANVLTF. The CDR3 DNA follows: TGTGCCAGCAGCCCTAGCGGGAGGGCCTTGTGGGGGGCCAACGTCCTGACTTTC.

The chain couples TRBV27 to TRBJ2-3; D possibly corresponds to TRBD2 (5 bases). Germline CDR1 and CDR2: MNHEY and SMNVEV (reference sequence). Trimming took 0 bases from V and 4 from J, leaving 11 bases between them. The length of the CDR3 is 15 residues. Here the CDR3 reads CASSLSVTGADTQYF. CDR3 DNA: TGTGCCAGCAGTTTATCGGTAACCGGGGCAGATACGCAGTATTTT.